A single sample is the source of the 28 T cell receptor beta chains below, sequenced in a study of blood T cells in healthy people across ages. Combining a sample-barcoded 5' primer with a J-beta primer mix, a second PCR ran for 7 to 11 cycles. TCRdb independently ran MiXCR on the 5' RACE reads; one entry per CDR3 protein. Of 1.5 million to 1.8 million distinct CDR3 sequences in the sample, 42% were seen once. Sequencing was carried out using blood. Receptor source: a young woman in good health.

The genes are TRBV29-1 and TRBJ1-1; D is uncertain. CDR1 is SQVTM and CDR2 is ANQGSEA in the germline V gene. V gave up 3 bases and J gave up 0 bases, with 14 bases separating them. The CDR3 is 15 residues long. The CDR3 sequence: CSVDSGVGMNTEAFF. The DNA for the CDR3 is TGCAGCGTTGATTCGGGTGTTGGGATGAACACTGAAGCTTTCTTT.

The CDR3 here is CASSSGARGVGGYTF. The DNA for the CDR3 is TGTGCCAGCAGTTCTGGGGCCAGGGGTGTTGGTGGCTACACCTTC. This chain connects TRBV28 to TRBJ1-2; the D gene is possibly TRBD1 (6 bases). V was cut by 4 bases and J by 7 bases, with 19 bases left in between. Germline assignment: CDR1 MDHEN and CDR2 SYDVKM. This CDR3 comprises 15 residues.

The rearrangement uses TRBV15 and TRBJ2-5, with D perhaps TRBD1 (6 bases). Per the germline V gene, CDR1 is LNHNV and CDR2 is YYDKDF (reference sequence). The V end lost 6 bases, the J end lost 11 bases, and 19 bases lay between the germline ends. This CDR3 comprises 13 residues. The CDR3 DNA is TGTGCCACCAGAAACGACAGGTACAATGAGCAGTACTTC. Translation: CATRNDRYNEQYF.

The genes are TRBV11-2 and TRBJ2-2; D is ambiguous. There are 15 residues in the CDR3. Per germline, CDR1 SGHAT and CDR2 FQNNGV. The V gene lost 3 bases and the J gene lost 4 bases, with 12 bases spanning the gap. The CDR3 DNA reads TGTGCCAGCAGCTTCCCCCCCTCCGGCACCGGGGAGCTGTTTTTT. Amino acids: CASSFPPSGTGELFF.

This chain uses TRBV6-5 with TRBJ2-1; 10 bases fit TRBD1. Germline values: CDR1 MNHEY, CDR2 SVGAGI. This CDR3 comprises 15 residues. Trimming at V came to 5 bases and at J to 6 bases, leaving 7 bases not matched to a gene. The CDR3 DNA reads as TGTGCCAGCAGTACCGACAGGGGGCGAGGCAATGAGCAGTTCTTC. Protein product: CASSTDRGRGNEQFF.

The CDR3 nucleotides are TGTGCCAGCAGGGTGACAGGGATGGATGAGCAGTTCTTC. This sequence encodes CASRVTGMDEQFF. The J gene is TRBJ2-1, the V gene TRBV6-1; TRBD1 matches 7 bases. CDR1 is MNHNS and CDR2 is SASEGT in the germline V gene. The J segment lost 8 bases and the V segment lost 6 bases, leaving 7 bases of the junction unmatched. The CDR3 is 13 amino acids.

The chain uses TRBV5-1 and TRBJ2-4; weak D call: TRBD2 (5 bases). Per germline, CDR1 SGHRS and CDR2 YFSETQ. CDR3 length: 14 residues. The V end lost 7 bases, the J end lost 13 bases, and 24 bases lay between the germline ends. In DNA form, the CDR3 reads TGCGCCAGCCAGGATGCGGGCCGCTACAATGAGCAGTACTTC. This codes for CASQDAGRYNEQYF.

Only a few counts were recorded for this clonotype. This chain uses TRBV28 with TRBJ2-5, with TRBD1 matching 7 bases. The CDR3 runs 17 residues. The V segment lost 4 bases and the J segment 4 bases; nucleotides outside the gene matches: 15. CDR1 MDHEN and CDR2 SYDVKM come from the germline V gene. The DNA of the CDR3 is TGTGCCAGCAGTTCCCATGGAAAAGGGGGCTATCTAGAGACCCAGTACTTC. This codes for CASSSHGKGGYLETQYF.

V is TRBV5-1 and J is TRBJ2-1; D is unresolved. Looked up from germline, CDR1 is SGHRS and CDR2 is YFSETQ. Between the trimmed V and J ends, which lost 5 bases and 3 bases, there was a span of 21 bases. The CDR3 spans 17 residues. The CDR3 protein is CASSVDPLVRLYNEQFF. DNA for the CDR3: TGCGCCAGCAGTGTCGACCCCCTGGTAAGACTCTACAATGAGCAGTTCTTC.

V is TRBV10-3 and J is TRBJ2-4; 9 nucleotides line up with TRBD1. Germline V gene sequence: CDR1 ENHRY, CDR2 SYGVKD. The CDR3 covers 15 residues. With 6 bases clipped from V and 0 bases from J, the junction kept 3 bases outside the gene matches. CDR3 sequence (DNA): TGTGCCATCAGCACAGGGGGCTTAGCCAAAAACATTCAGTACTTC. Its translation is CAISTGGLAKNIQYF.

Comments on this clonotype: One junction end does not reproduce the germline sequence, and a read error may be involved. This sequence joins TRBV7-2 and TRBJ2-4, with 11 bases lining up with TRBD2. The end of the DNA fits TRBJ2-7 better, so the J call may be wrong. The length of the CDR3 is 15 residues. Germline CDR1 reads SGHTA; CDR2 reads FQGNSA. CDR3 residues: CVSSITSGGLYEQYF. The CDR3 region has the DNA TGTGTCAGCAGCATTACTAGCGGGGGTCTCTACGAGCAGTACTTC.

The chain has TRBV29-1 and TRBJ2-5, with 8 bases lining up with TRBD2. Near its end, the DNA agrees better with TRBJ2-7, so the J call may be wrong. This CDR3 is built from 14 residues. Germline V gives CDR1 SQVTM, CDR2 ANQGSEA. CDR3 amino acids: CSVARAGARYEQYF. The DNA for the CDR3 is TGCAGCGTAGCCAGAGCGGGAGCGAGATACGAGCAGTACTTC.

The rearrangement joins TRBV29-1 to TRBJ2-5; D is perhaps TRBD2 (5 bases). Looked up from germline, CDR1 is SQVTM and CDR2 is ANQGSEA. V shed 5 bases and J shed 5 bases, with 21 bases lying between them. This CDR3 comprises 15 residues. The CDR3 protein is CSVKWSQLGSETQYF. As DNA, the CDR3 is TGCAGCGTTAAGTGGTCGCAACTAGGTAGTGAGACCCAGTACTTC.

DNA of the CDR3: TGCAGTGCTAGGGGGCGCGACAGGGCGAGAAACACAGATACGCAGTATTTT. It codes for CSARGRDRARNTDTQYF. The J gene is TRBJ2-3, the V gene TRBV20-1, with 7 bases fitting TRBD1. The trim removed 3 bases at V and 2 bases at J, leaving 14 bases unmatched. Germline CDR1 and CDR2: DFQATT and SNEGSKA (reference sequence). This CDR3 is 17 amino acids long.

This clonotype appeared once. This chain connects TRBV15 to TRBJ2-7, with TRBD2 matching 7 bases. Germline V gene sequence: CDR1 LNHNV, CDR2 YYDKDF (reference sequence). Trimming took 8 bases from V and 2 from J; bases not matched to a gene: 6. CDR3 length: 13 amino acids. CDR3 DNA: TGTGCCACCGGGGCGGGAGCCACCTACGAGCAGTACTTC. Translated, it gives CATGAGATYEQYF.

The count of this clonotype is one. The CDR3 sequence is CASSRQGADQPQHF. The CDR3 DNA reads TGTGCCAGCAGCAGACAGGGGGCCGATCAGCCCCAGCATTTT. This sequence joins TRBV7-9 and TRBJ1-5; 10 bases align to TRBD1. CDR1 is SEHNR, CDR2 FQNEAQ, per germline (reference sequence). V lost 5 bases, J lost 5 bases, and 3 bases stayed unmatched. CDR3 length: 14 amino acids.

This clonotype was detected a few times. The gene calls are TRBV7-8 and TRBJ2-3, with TRBD2 identical over 14 bases. Germline V gives CDR1 SGHVS, CDR2 FQNEAQ. V lost 4 bases, J lost 3 bases, and 6 bases stayed unmatched. This CDR3 is 17 amino acids long. Here the CDR3 reads CASSSRLAGGATDTQYF. The CDR3 DNA is TGTGCCAGCAGCTCGAGACTAGCGGGAGGGGCGACAGATACGCAGTATTTT.

This chain joins TRBV5-1 and TRBJ1-1; 7 bases align to TRBD1. Trimming removed 4 bases from V and 0 bases from J; junction bases left unmatched: 9. The CDR3 is 16 amino acids. CDR1 is SGHRS, CDR2 YFSETQ, per germline. CDR3 in DNA: TGCGCCAGCAGCGTCTGGACAGGCGACATGAACACTGAAGCTTTCTTT. Protein sequence: CASSVWTGDMNTEAFF.

This rearrangement joins TRBV4-1 to TRBJ2-3; 9 nucleotides line up with TRBD2. In germline, CDR1 is MGHRA, CDR2 YSYEKL. V was clipped by 0 bases and J by 6 bases; unmatched bases: 7. The CDR3 is made up of 16 amino acids. The CDR3 DNA is TGCGCCAGCAGCCAAGATTTAGCGGGGGATCGGGATACGCAGTATTTT. Translation: CASSQDLAGDRDTQYF.

This chain connects TRBV6-5 to TRBJ2-3; 12 nucleotides match TRBD2. Germline loops: CDR1 MNHEY, CDR2 SVGAGI. The trim removed 7 bases at V and 4 bases at J, leaving 0 bases unmatched. The CDR3 extends over 13 amino acids. DNA of the CDR3: TGTGCCAGCACTAGCGGGGGGGCAGATACGCAGTATTTT. This codes for CASTSGGADTQYF.

J is TRBJ2-6 and V is TRBV20-1; TRBD1 aligns across 7 bases. The CDR3 is 15 amino acids. V was pared by 0 bases and J by 10 bases, with 9 bases of the junction left unmatched. Germline V gene lookup returns CDR1 DFQATT and CDR2 SNEGSKA (reference sequence). The CDR3 spells CSARDTRGPQNVLTF. CDR3 in DNA: TGCAGTGCTAGAGATACAAGGGGGCCCCAGAACGTCCTGACTTTC.

The rearrangement joins TRBV20-1 to TRBJ1-1; possible D gene TRBD1, 6 bases. The CDR3 length is 13 residues. V was shortened by 6 bases and J by 1 base, with 12 bases between the two germline ends. Looked up from germline, CDR1 is DFQATT and CDR2 is SNEGSKA (reference sequence). For the CDR3, the DNA is TGCAGTGCCGTACAGGGTGCGAACACTGAAGCTTTCTTT. This codes for CSAVQGANTEAFF.

This chain links TRBV7-2 with TRBJ2-7; tentatively, D is TRBD2 (6 bases). Germline assignment: CDR1 SGHTA and CDR2 FQGNSA. This CDR3 is built from 15 residues. V was cut by 2 bases and J by 5 bases, with 16 bases left in between. CDR3 nucleotides: TGTGCCAGCAGCTTATGGCCAGGGACTTCCGACGAGCAGTACTTC. It translates to CASSLWPGTSDEQYF.

The chain is built from TRBV6-5 and TRBJ1-6; no reliable D call. Trimming shortened V by 6 bases and J by 3 bases, and 15 bases separated the two germline ends. Germline loops: CDR1 MNHEY, CDR2 SVGAGI. There are 16 residues in the CDR3. The DNA for the CDR3 is TGTGCCAGCAGCACCCGCAACGGACGCTATAATTCACCCCTCCACTTT. Its translation is CASSTRNGRYNSPLHF.

Points on this clonotype: A junction end diverges from the germline sequence, so it may reflect a read error. This chain joins TRBV12-3 or TRBV12-4 and TRBJ2-3; D possibly corresponds to TRBD2 (5 bases). CDR3 length: 15 residues. This CDR3 reads CASSLPLGSTDAQYF. CDR3 DNA sequence: TGTGCCAGCAGTTTGCCCTTGGGGAGCACAGATGCGCAGTATTTT.

The rearrangement joins TRBV6-5 to TRBJ2-2; the D is unclear. This CDR3 comprises 14 residues. CDR1 MNHEY and CDR2 SVGAGI come from the germline V gene. Trimming removed 2 bases from V and 4 bases from J, with 8 bases in between. DNA for the CDR3: TGTGCCAGCAGTTACGGGCACGGCACCGGGGAGCTGTTTTTT. Its translation: CASSYGHGTGELFF.

This clonotype was seen a few times. The chain combines TRBV9 with TRBJ1-2, with D possibly TRBD1 on 6 matching bases. Germline CDR1 and CDR2: SGDLS and YYNGEE. The CDR3 length is 16 residues. V was cut by 3 bases and J by 3 bases, with 18 bases left in between. The CDR3 spells CASSETEMGAYYGYTF. Here the CDR3 DNA reads TGTGCCAGCAGCGAGACAGAAATGGGGGCCTACTATGGCTACACCTTC.

This chain connects TRBV13 to TRBJ2-6, with D perhaps matching TRBD2 (5 bases). The CDR3 length is 13 residues. Germline V gene lookup returns CDR1 PRHDT and CDR2 FYEKMQ (reference sequence). V was cut by 3 bases and J by 8 bases, with 8 bases left in between. The CDR3 is CASSFVGTNVLTF. CDR3 in DNA: TGTGCCAGCAGCTTCGTCGGGACCAACGTCCTGACTTTC.